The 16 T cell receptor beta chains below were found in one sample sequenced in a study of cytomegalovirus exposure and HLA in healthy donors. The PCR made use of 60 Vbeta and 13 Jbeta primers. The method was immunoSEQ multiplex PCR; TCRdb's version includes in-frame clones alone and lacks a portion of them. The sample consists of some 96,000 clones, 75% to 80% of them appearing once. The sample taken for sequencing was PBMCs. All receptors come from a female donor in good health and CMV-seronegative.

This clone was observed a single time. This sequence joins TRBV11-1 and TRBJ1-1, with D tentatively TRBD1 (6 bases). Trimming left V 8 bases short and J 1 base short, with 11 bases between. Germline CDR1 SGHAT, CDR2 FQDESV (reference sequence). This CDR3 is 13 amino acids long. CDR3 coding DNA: TGTGCCAGCCTCACGGACAGGAACACTGAAGCTTTCTTT. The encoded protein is CASLTDRNTEAFF.

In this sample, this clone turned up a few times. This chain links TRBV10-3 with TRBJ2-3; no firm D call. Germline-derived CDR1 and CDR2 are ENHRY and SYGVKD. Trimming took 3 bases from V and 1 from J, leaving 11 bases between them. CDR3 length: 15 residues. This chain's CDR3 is CAISDSGIGTDTQYF. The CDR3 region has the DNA TGTGCCATCAGTGATTCGGGTATTGGCACAGATACGCAGTATTTT.

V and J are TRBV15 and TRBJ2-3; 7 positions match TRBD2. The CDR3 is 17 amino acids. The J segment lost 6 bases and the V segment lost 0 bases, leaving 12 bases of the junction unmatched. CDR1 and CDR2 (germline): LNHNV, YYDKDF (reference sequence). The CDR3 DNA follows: TGTGCCACCAGCAGAGAGGGGGAGGGGCGGGGATGGGATACGCAGTATTTT. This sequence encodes CATSREGEGRGWDTQYF.

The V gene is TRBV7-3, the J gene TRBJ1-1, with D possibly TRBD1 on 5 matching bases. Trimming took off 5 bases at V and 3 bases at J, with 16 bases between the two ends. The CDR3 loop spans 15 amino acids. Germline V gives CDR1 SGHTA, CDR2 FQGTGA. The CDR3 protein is CASSPLAGLDTEAFF. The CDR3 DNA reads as TGTGCCAGCAGCCCCCTCGCGGGGCTTGACACTGAAGCTTTCTTT.

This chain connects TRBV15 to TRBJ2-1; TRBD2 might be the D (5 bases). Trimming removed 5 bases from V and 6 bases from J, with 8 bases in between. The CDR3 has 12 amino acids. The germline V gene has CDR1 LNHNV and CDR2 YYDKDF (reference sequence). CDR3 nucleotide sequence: TGTGCCACCAGCCTTGGGAGCAATGAGCAGTTCTTC. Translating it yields CATSLGSNEQFF.

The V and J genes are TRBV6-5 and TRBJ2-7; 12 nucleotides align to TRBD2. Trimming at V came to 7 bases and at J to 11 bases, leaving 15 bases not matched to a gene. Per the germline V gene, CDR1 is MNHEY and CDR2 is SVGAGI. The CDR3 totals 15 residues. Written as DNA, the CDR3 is TGTGCCAGCACGGGATCCGCTAGCGGGAGGGGAAGGGAGTACTTC. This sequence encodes CASTGSASGRGREYF.

DNA for the CDR3: TGTGCCAGCAGCCCCCCTGGACTAGCGGGCCGGGATGAGCAGTTCTTC. Protein: CASSPPGLAGRDEQFF. V and J are TRBV14 and TRBJ2-1, with TRBD2 matching 11 bases. CDR1 and CDR2 (germline): SGHDN, FVKESK. After removal of 4 bases from V and 8 bases from J, the junction contained 10 bases not matched to a gene. The CDR3 contains 16 residues.

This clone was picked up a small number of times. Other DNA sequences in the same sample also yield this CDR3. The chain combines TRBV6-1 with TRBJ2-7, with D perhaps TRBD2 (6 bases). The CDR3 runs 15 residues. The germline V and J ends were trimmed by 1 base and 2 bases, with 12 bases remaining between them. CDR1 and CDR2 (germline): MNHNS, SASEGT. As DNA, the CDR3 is TGTGCCAGCAGTGAAGAGGCGGGATCGGCCTACGAGCAGTACTTC. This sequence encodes CASSEEAGSAYEQYF.

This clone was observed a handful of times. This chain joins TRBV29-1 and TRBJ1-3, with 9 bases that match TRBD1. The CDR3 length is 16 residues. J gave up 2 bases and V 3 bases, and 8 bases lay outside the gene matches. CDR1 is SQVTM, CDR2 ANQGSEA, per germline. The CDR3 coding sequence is TGCAGCGTTGATGACGGGGACAGGGCAGCTGGAAACACCATATATTTT. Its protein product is CSVDDGDRAAGNTIYF.

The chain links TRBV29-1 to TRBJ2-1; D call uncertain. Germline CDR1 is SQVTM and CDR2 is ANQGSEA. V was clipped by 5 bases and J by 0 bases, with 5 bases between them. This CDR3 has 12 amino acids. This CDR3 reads CSVSFSYNEQFF. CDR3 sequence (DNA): TGCAGCGTTTCTTTCTCCTACAATGAGCAGTTCTTC.

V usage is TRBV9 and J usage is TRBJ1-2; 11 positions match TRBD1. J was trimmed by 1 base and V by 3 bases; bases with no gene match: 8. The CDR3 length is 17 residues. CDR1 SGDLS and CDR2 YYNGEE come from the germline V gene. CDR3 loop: CASSGGQGVQYNYGYTF. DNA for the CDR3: TGTGCCAGCAGCGGGGGACAGGGGGTACAGTATAACTATGGCTACACCTTC.

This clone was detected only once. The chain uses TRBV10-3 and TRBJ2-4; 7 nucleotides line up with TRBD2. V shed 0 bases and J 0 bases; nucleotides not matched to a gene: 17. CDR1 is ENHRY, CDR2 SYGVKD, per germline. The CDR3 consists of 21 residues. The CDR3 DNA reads TGTGCCATCAGTGAGTCGACGGTTCAAGCGGGACCGACATTAGCCAAAAACATTCAGTACTTC. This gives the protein CAISESTVQAGPTLAKNIQYF.

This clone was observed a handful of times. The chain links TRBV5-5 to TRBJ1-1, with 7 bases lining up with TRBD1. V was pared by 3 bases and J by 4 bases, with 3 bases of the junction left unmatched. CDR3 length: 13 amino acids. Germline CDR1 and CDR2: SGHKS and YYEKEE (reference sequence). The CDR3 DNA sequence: TGTGCCAGCAGCTGGGACAGTCCCACTGAAGCTTTCTTT. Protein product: CASSWDSPTEAFF.

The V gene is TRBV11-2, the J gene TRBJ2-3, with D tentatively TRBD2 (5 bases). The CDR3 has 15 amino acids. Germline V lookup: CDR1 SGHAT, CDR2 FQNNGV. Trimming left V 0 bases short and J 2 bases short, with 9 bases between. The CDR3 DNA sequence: TGTGCCAGCAGCTTAGACCGGGAAGCCACAGATACGCAGTATTTT. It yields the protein CASSLDREATDTQYF.

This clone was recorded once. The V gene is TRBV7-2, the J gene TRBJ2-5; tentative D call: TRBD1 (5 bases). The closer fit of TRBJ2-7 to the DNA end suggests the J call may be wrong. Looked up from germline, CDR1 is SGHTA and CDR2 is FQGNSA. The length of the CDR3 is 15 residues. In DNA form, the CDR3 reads TGTGCCAGCAGCTTAGTAACAGGTTATTCCTACGAGCAGTACTTC. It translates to CASSLVTGYSYEQYF.

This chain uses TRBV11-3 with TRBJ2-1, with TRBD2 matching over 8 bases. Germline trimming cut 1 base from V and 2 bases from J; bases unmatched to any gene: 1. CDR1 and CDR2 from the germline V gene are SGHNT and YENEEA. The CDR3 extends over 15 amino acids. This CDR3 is CASSLAGLAYNEQFF. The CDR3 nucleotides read TGTGCCAGCAGCTTAGCGGGACTAGCCTACAATGAGCAGTTCTTC. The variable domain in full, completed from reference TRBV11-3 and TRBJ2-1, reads EAGVVQSPRYKIIEKKQPVAFWCNPISGHNTLYWYLQNLGQGPELLIRYENEEAVDDSQLPKDRFSAERLKGVDSTLKIQPAELGDSAVYLCASSLAGLAYNEQFFGPGTRLTVL.